Reported below is one T cell receptor (beta chain). The data stem from a study of blood T cell repertoires in COVID-19. On the study more broadly: Some COVID-19 samples were acute and others convalescent; all came from the United States, Italy and Spain.

Study processing details: Estimated nucleated cell counts came from reference gene primer amplification. The assay was immunoSEQ multiplex PCR, and TCRdb's table has in-frame clones only and misses some. The V and J calls and clone size come from that table; D and trimming were worked out from the DNA. The sample records approximately 190,000 clones, 84% being singletons. The germline CDR1 and CDR2 sequences are SEHNR and FQNEAQ (reference sequence). The V segment lost 5 bases and the J segment 5 bases; nucleotides outside the gene matches: 6. The CDR3 has 15 amino acids. The chain employs TRBV7-9 and TRBJ2-2; 9 bases fit TRBD1. The sample consisted of peripheral blood. The source is a man aged 25 to 40 with active or convalescent COVID-19. The CDR3 DNA reads TGTGCCAGCAGCCGATGGACAGGGGTTACCGGGGAGCTGTTTTTT. Its translation is CASSRWTGVTGELFF.